This T cell receptor (beta chain) was found in a study of T cells expressing NK-cell markers. On the study more broadly: Sequencing covered eight donors, seven HCMV-seropositive and one seronegative.

Turning to this clonotype: Its antigen is currently unknown.

There are 15 residues in the CDR3. CDR1 is SGHKS and CDR2 is YYEKEE in the germline V gene (reference sequence). For TCR beta, cDNA was produced by 5'RACE template switching with UMIs. No DNA is given; TCRdb re-called the 5' RACE reads and lists each CDR3 protein once. This listing includes about 550,000 distinct CDR3 sequences. The study's findings and limits: There were a handful of donors in whom these clonotypes also led the CD3+CD56-NKG2C+ fraction.

Sequences were obtained from blood T cells: a sorted CD56 or NKG2C T cell subset, CD4+ or CD8+ T cells, or bulk PBMC T cells (not recorded which). This TCR was recovered from a man younger than 35 in good health. This sequence joins TRBV5-5 and TRBJ1-2; TCRdb outputs TRBD1, but without DNA this stays unchecked. CDR3 residues: CASSLQGAQNYGYTF. The full variable domain, in which reference TRBV5-5 and TRBJ1-2 provide the parts outside the CDR3, is DAGVTQSPTHLIKTRGQQVTLRCSPISGHKSVSWYQQVLGQGPQFIFQYYEKEERGRGNFPDRFSARQFPNYSSELNVNALLLGDSALYLCASSLQGAQNYGYTFGSGTRLTVV.